The rows below give T cell receptor beta chains drawn from one sample of a study of blood T cells in healthy people across ages. MiXCR, run by TCRdb on the 5' RACE reads, gives a single entry per CDR3 protein. The sample shows about 1.8 million distinct CDR3 sequences, around 50% of them seen only once. The material sequenced was blood. The receptors were sampled from a woman aged 35 to 49 in good health. Each CDR3 is given without its conserved first and last residue. D genes are given only for firm matches.

D gene	V gene	J gene	CDR3 protein
.	TRBV12-3/TRBV12-4	TRBJ1-5	ASSPEGWSNQPQH
TRBD1	TRBV27	TRBJ2-7	ASSAPHRGLSYEQY
.	TRBV6-2/TRBV6-3	TRBJ2-1	ASSYDAASVGTNEQF
.	TRBV29-1	TRBJ1-1	SLKVEGHTEAF
TRBD1	TRBV20-1	TRBJ2-1	SAPGQTFYEQF
.	TRBV7-2	TRBJ2-3	ASSFSSGVGADTQY
.	TRBV29-1	TRBJ2-1	SGGEDEQF
.	TRBV4-2	TRBJ1-1	ASSQTRGGNTEAF
TRBD1	TRBV20-1	TRBJ1-1	SARPGTGRDTEAF
.	TRBV7-9	TRBJ1-2	ASSRAANYGYT
.	TRBV7-2	TRBJ2-7	ASSLTPYEQY
.	TRBV7-2	TRBJ1-2	ASSFGPGRPIDRFT
.	TRBV29-1	TRBJ1-2	SGGPLYYGYT
.	TRBV6-1	TRBJ2-5	ASSEWQLQETQY
TRBD2	TRBV20-1	TRBJ2-5	GARGRLAGETQY
.	TRBV28	TRBJ1-4	ASSLYRRAFSNEKLF
TRBD1	TRBV28	TRBJ2-5	ASRDRRDRETQY
TRBD1	TRBV28	TRBJ2-1	ASSLLGGSVNEQF
.	TRBV7-9	TRBJ2-1	ASSLEVSARSYNEQF
TRBD2	TRBV27	TRBJ2-3	ASRPGGRGNTQY
TRBD2	TRBV6-5	TRBJ2-5	ASSATSGHPAETQY
.	TRBV20-1	TRBJ2-5	SAREGYQETQY
TRBD1	TRBV20-1	TRBJ1-2	SARDAGRGEYGYT
TRBD1	TRBV28	TRBJ2-3	ASRTGGGLTDTQY
.	TRBV7-2	TRBJ1-2	ASSNRPQGLDYGYT
TRBD2	TRBV27	TRBJ2-5	VSSPSTSGGLQETQY
TRBD1	TRBV7-8	TRBJ2-5	ASSPGQGVVETQY
.	TRBV25-1	TRBJ2-5	ASSSLLGSQETQY
.	TRBV28	.	ATSGPGRETQY
.	TRBV6-6	TRBJ2-7	ASSPYVPYEQY
.	TRBV5-1	TRBJ2-3	ASSLGTITDTRY
.	TRBV6-2/TRBV6-3	TRBJ2-5	ASSGAAAQETQY
TRBD1	TRBV20-1	TRBJ1-2	SARDLAGGYYGYT
TRBD2	TRBV4-3	TRBJ2-3	ASSQEWRRGVTDTQY
TRBD1	TRBV29-1	TRBJ1-2	SVERGLSYGYT
TRBD1	TRBV5-1	TRBJ1-2	ASSFGLRQGGYGYT
.	TRBV29-1	TRBJ2-7	TLWGGLASYEQY
.	TRBV28	TRBJ2-5	ASSFGQGWKTQY
TRBD2	TRBV11-2	TRBJ2-1	ASNLGGDNEQF
TRBD1	TRBV28	TRBJ2-7	ASSLLGQGVDEQY
TRBD2	TRBV5-1	TRBJ2-1	ASSLAQVTSGSSYNEQF
.	TRBV7-9	TRBJ1-1	ASSRDRNYENTGAF